The 10 T cell receptor beta chains in this list originate from one sample, sequenced in a study of cytomegalovirus exposure and HLA in healthy donors. 60 Vbeta and 13 Jbeta primers were used in PCR. Here immunoSEQ multiplex PCR was the method, and the copy in TCRdb shows in-frame clones only, minus some. This sample has more than 95,000 clones, with over 9.5% found just once. Sequenced material: PBMCs. The receptors come from a woman aged 18-29 years in good health and CMV-seropositive.

This clone was seen ten or more times. The chain carries TRBV7-3 and TRBJ1-1; 11 nucleotides agree with TRBD1. Germline V gene sequence: CDR1 SGHTA, CDR2 FQGTGA. With 6 bases clipped from V and 10 bases from J, the junction kept 7 bases outside the gene matches. This CDR3 is 13 amino acids long. CDR3 coding DNA: TGTGCCAGCAGTTCGGACAGGGGGCAAGGAGCTTTCTTT. It is translated as CASSSDRGQGAFF.

The rearrangement links TRBV4-1 to TRBJ2-3, with 13 bases matching TRBD2. V gave up 5 bases and J gave up 4 bases; unmatched junction bases: 6. CDR3 size: 16 residues. CDR1 is MGHRA, CDR2 YSYEKL, per germline. In DNA, the CDR3 is TGCGCCAGCAGCTCCCGGACTAGCGGGAGTGCAGATACGCAGTATTTT. It codes for CASSSRTSGSADTQYF.

This clone was seen only a few times. The rearrangement uses TRBV28 and TRBJ1-5; D is ambiguous. Trimming left V 6 bases short and J 2 bases short, with 20 bases between. This CDR3 has 17 residues. The V gene's germline CDR1 is MDHEN and CDR2 SYDVKM. This CDR3 reads CASSPPLGPGGNQPQHF. Here the CDR3 DNA reads TGTGCCAGCAGCCCCCCCCTGGGCCCTGGCGGCAATCAGCCCCAGCATTTT.

V gene TRBV4-1 combines with J gene TRBJ1-2; D gene unclear. The CDR3 has 14 amino acids. The V end was cut by 3 bases, the J end by 1 base, with 9 bases between. Per germline, CDR1 MGHRA and CDR2 YSYEKL. CDR3 nucleotide sequence: TGCGCCAGCAGCCAGAGGGAGGTTAACTATGGCTACACCTTC. It codes for CASSQREVNYGYTF.

This clone came up a few times. The chain employs TRBV5-1 and TRBJ2-3; TRBD1 matches 8 bases. J was trimmed by 3 bases and V by 0 bases; bases with no gene match: 3. Germline V gene sequence: CDR1 SGHRS, CDR2 YFSETQ. The CDR3 runs to 15 residues. The CDR3 DNA sequence: TGCGCCAGCAGCTTGGTCCAGGGGGCGACAGATACGCAGTATTTT. Protein product: CASSLVQGATDTQYF.

The CDR3 region is CASSLGGLAGVTKNIQYF. The CDR3 bases are TGTGCCAGCAGCTTAGGAGGGCTAGCGGGAGTAACCAAAAACATTCAGTACTTC. The genes are TRBV7-8 and TRBJ2-4; TRBD2 matches 10 bases. CDR3 size: 18 residues. After removal of 1 base from V and 2 bases from J, the junction contained 8 bases not matched to a gene. The germline gives CDR1 SGHVS, CDR2 FQNEAQ.

The V and J genes are TRBV27 and TRBJ2-3, with D perhaps matching TRBD1 (6 bases). Trimming removed 2 bases from V and 0 bases from J, with 12 bases in between. The CDR3 spans 16 residues. Germline loops: CDR1 MNHEY, CDR2 SMNVEV (reference sequence). The CDR3 DNA follows: TGTGCCAGCAGTTTACTGGGGGCTGGCAGCACAGATACGCAGTATTTT. Its protein product is CASSLLGAGSTDTQYF.

In its sample, this clone was seen a few times. The J gene is TRBJ1-1, the V gene TRBV29-1, with D possibly being TRBD1 (6 bases). The V end was cut by 6 bases, the J end by 4 bases, with 15 bases between. The germline gives CDR1 SQVTM, CDR2 ANQGSEA. The CDR3 sequence is 13 residues long. CDR3 sequence (DNA): TGCAGCGTCCGAGGCGGGGGCGGCACTGAAGCTTTCTTT. Residues: CSVRGGGGTEAFF.

This clone has a handful of counts. The rearrangement joins TRBV19 to TRBJ1-2; no definite D call. There are 13 residues in the CDR3. Germline CDR1 LNHDA, CDR2 SQIVND (reference sequence). V was trimmed by 1 base and J by 4 bases, leaving 7 bases between them. The CDR3 nucleotides read TGTGCCAGTAGTATAGCCAGATTCTATGGCTACACCTTC. Translated: CASSIARFYGYTF.

The chain couples TRBV7-9 to TRBJ2-7, with 7 bases aligning to TRBD1. Unmatched junction bases numbered 5, after V lost 1 base and J lost 2 bases. Germline V gives CDR1 SEHNR, CDR2 FQNEAQ (reference sequence). This CDR3 contains 15 residues. The CDR3 loop is CASSLVGQAAYEQYF. The CDR3 DNA reads as TGTGCCAGCAGCTTAGTTGGACAGGCTGCCTACGAGCAGTACTTC.